This T cell receptor (beta chain) was profiled in a study of shared clonotypes between healthy human individuals (dated by TCRdb to about 2020). About the full investigation: The cohort comprised a couple of women and a few men aged 18 to 49 years. For each donor, CD4 naive and CD4 memory were each given three plates, CD8 naive was given two plates, and CD8 memory was given one plate. To estimate repertoire size and how much clonotype sharing occurs between individuals, the study deeply sequenced the blood TCR repertoires of five or six healthy adults. To increase sequencing depth and limit assay-specific biases, TCR repertoire library preparation and sequencing were carried out by different laboratories using diverse techniques. Between about 0.94 and 8.9 billion PBMCs per donor were obtained by leukapheresis.

The germline ends are 9 bases apart after V is trimmed by 3 bases and J by 1 base. The CDR3 contains 15 residues, cysteine and phenylalanine counted. The retained sequence is limited to the CDR3, 45 bases, with the frame set at the first base. The germline V gene provides CDR1 MDHEN and CDR2 SYDVKM. Points on this clone: Its antigen is currently not known. Qualities for individual bases were not recorded, and no much larger clone is one base off. The sample has other DNA sequences that encode this CDR3 too.

The donors were healthy, HIV-negative adults who had no recently reported acute infections or vaccinations. Every donor was a Caucasian adult residing in Nashville, Tennessee, USA. Magnetic negative selection was used to enrich CD4+ T cells, after which naive cells were positively selected on CD45RA and the negative fraction became the memory subset. Blood was collected by leukapheresis, and PBMCs were isolated by Ficoll-Histopaque density gradient centrifugation and then cryopreserved in liquid nitrogen vapor phase. Analytical flow cytometry was used to check the purity and quantity of each magnetically sorted T cell population. Each sorted fraction had its genomic DNA isolated and then quantified by UV absorbance on a Nanodrop 2000c. The paper's findings and limits, for the study overall: Compared with non-shared clonotypes, the clonotypes found in all four sorted-subset donors had higher generation probabilities. Sampling was restricted to blood, and TCR repertoires in tissue are likely to differ from TCR repertoires in blood. Estimated clonotype richness was generally larger for naive than for memory subsets. Even with the large sequencing depth, rarefaction of the sorted-subset datasets indicated that sequencing was incomplete. The genetic and exposure-history diversity represented was limited by the small number of donors. Based on pairwise subsampling, the degree of clonotype sharing among donors was expected to be affected by sequencing depth. When a few donors were compared, the shared fraction of clonotypes was around 4.6% for naive CD4, 3.5% for naive CD8, 2.3% for memory CD4, and roughly 0.43% for memory CD8.

Using the deep immunoSEQ assay, TCR CDR3 regions were amplified from genomic DNA by multiplex PCR. Extracted genomic DNA from each cell subset was spread evenly across all wells of several immunoSEQ 96-well plates, with each plate serving as a replicate. For sorted subsets, approximately 190 ng genomic DNA, equal to tens of thousands of T cell genomes, was loaded into each replicate PCR. Purified libraries were quantified with a Qubit 3.0 fluorometer, sized on a Bioanalyzer 2100, and re-quantified with the KAPA Library Quantification kit. Every immunoSEQ 96-well plate was sequenced on a separate single-read 150-cycle Illumina NextSeq 550 flow cell. Per the original workflow: The immunoSEQ output contained only junctional sequences without quality scores, so filtering could not match that applied to full-length reads. To assign V/J genes and CDR3, sequences were annotated using PyIR, a Python wrapper for IgBLAST v1.9, with IMGT germline references. Reads were removed for weak V/J assignments (E-value above 1e-6), missing CDR3, stop codons, out-of-frame junctions, or ambiguous translated residues. V3J clonotypes were defined as sequences sharing the same inferred V gene, J gene, and CDR3 amino acid sequence. Percentage overlap between repertoires was calculated by dividing the number of shared unique clonotypes by the size of the smaller repertoire. Richness of each repertoire was evaluated using RTK rarefaction, the Chao1 estimator, and Recon v2.1 estimates of unobserved clonotypes. Generation probabilities for all TCRbeta clonotypes obtained by the gDNA method from four donors were computed using OLGA. In its TCRdb copy, this immuneACCESS table keeps in-frame sequences only and misses some clones. Where compared with another copy, unresolved V genes explain less than half of these, and the others have no known cause. V and J calls and clone size are copied from that table; D and trimming were computed from the DNA. The sample table holds 2,500,000 or so clones, of which 90% to 95% were seen once. The leading ten clones occupy roughly 0.39% of the sample.

This sequence uses TRBV28 and TRBJ2-2, with the D gene too uncertain to name. Sequenced sample: naive CD4+ T cells from PBMCs. The cell subset or site label for this specimen denotes: CD45RA+ positively selected. This sequence was found in a man aged 18-30 years in good health. Some clones in this sample may be carry-over from other donors' samples. The CDR3 reads CASSFGQMNTGELFF. At the DNA level, the sequence is TGTGCCAGCAGTTTCGGGCAGATGAACACCGGGGAGCTGTTTTTT.